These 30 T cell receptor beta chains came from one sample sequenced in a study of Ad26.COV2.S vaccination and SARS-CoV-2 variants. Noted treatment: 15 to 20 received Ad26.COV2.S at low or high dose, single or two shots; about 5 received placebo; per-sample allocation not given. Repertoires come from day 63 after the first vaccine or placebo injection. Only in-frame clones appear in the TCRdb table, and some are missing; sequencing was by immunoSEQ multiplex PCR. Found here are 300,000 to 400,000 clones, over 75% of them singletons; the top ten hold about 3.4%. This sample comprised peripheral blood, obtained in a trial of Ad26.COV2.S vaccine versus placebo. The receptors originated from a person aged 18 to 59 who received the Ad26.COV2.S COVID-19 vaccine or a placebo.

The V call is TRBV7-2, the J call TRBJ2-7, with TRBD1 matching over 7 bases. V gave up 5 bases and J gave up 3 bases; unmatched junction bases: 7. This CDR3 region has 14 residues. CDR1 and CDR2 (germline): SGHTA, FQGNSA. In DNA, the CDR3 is TGTGCCAGCAGCGCGACAGGGATAGGCTACGAGCAGTACTTC. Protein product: CASSATGIGYEQYF.

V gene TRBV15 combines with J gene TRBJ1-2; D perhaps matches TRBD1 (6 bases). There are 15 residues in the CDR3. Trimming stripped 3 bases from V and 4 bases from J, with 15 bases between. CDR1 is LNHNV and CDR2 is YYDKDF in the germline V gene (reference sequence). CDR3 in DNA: TGTGCCACCAGCAGGCAACAGGGTTTAGGCTATGGCTACACCTTC. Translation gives CATSRQQGLGYGYTF.

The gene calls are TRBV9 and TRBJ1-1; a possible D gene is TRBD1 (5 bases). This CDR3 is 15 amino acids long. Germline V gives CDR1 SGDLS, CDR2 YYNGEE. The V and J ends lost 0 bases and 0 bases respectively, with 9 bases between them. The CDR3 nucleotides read TGTGCCAGCAGCGTAGGCGGGACGGTGAACACTGAAGCTTTCTTT. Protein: CASSVGGTVNTEAFF.

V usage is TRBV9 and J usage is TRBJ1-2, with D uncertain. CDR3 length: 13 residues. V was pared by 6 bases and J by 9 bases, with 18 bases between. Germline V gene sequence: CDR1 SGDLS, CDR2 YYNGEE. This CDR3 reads CASNTQTAGSYTF. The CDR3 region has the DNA TGTGCCAGCAATACCCAGACGGCCGGTAGCTACACCTTC.

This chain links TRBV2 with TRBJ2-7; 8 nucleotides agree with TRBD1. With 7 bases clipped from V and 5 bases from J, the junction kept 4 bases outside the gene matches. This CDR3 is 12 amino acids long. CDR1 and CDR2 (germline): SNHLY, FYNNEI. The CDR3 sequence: CASTGQGHEQYF. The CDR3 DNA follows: TGTGCCAGCACCGGACAGGGCCACGAGCAGTACTTC.

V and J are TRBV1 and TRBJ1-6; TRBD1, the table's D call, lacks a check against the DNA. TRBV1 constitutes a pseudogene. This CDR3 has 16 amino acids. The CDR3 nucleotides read TGCACCAGCGGATTGACAGGGGGGTCAAATAATTCACCCCTCCACTTT. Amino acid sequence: CTSGLTGGSNNSPLHF.

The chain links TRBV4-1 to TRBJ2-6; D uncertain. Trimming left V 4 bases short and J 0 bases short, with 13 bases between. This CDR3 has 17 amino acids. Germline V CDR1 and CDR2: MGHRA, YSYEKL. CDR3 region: CASSRRYPPSGANVLTF. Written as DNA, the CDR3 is TGCGCCAGCAGCCGTCGTTACCCCCCCTCTGGGGCCAACGTCCTGACTTTC.

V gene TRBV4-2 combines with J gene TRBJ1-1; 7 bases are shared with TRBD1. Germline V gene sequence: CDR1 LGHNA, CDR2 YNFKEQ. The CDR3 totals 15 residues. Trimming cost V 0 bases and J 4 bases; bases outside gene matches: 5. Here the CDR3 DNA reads TGTGCCAGCAGCCAAGAGGCACAGGGGAGCACTGAAGCTTTCTTT. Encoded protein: CASSQEAQGSTEAFF.

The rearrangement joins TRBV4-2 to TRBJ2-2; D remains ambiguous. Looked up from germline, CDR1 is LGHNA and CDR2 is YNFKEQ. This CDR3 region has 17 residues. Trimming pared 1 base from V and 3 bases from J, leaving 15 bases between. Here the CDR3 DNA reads TGTGCCAGCAGCCAAGGGATCACCAGTTTGGACACCGGGGAGCTGTTTTTT. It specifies CASSQGITSLDTGELFF.

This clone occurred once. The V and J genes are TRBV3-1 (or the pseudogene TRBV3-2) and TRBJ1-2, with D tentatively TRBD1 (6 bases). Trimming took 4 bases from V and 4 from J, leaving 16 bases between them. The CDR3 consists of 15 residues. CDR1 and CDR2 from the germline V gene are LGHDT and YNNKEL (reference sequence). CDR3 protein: CASSLKIGQCYGYTF. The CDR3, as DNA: TGTGCCAGCAGCCTAAAAATCGGACAGTGCTATGGCTACACCTTC.

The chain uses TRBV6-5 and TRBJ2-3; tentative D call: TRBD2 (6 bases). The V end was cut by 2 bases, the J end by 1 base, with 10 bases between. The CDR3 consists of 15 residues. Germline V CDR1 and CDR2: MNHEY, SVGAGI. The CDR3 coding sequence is TGTGCCAGCAGTTACATGGGGGGAGGCACAGATACGCAGTATTTT. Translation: CASSYMGGGTDTQYF.

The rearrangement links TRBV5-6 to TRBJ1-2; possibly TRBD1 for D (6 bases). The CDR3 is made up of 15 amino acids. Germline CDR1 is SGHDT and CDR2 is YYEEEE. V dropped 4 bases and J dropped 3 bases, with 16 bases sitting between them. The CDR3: CASSLPWDTDYGYTF. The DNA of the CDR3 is TGTGCCAGCAGCCTTCCTTGGGACACGGACTATGGCTACACCTTC. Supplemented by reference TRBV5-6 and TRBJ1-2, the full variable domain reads DAGVTQSPTHLIKTRGQQVTLRCSPKSGHDTVSWYQQALGQGPQFIFQYYEEEERQRGNFPDRFSGHQFPNYSSELNVNALLLGDSALYLCASSLPWDTDYGYTFGSGTRLTVV.

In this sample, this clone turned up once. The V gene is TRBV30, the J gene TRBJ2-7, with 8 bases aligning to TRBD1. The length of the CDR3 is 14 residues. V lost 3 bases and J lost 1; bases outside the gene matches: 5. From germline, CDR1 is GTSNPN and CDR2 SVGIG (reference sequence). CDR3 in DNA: TGTGCCTGGAGGAGGGACAGGAGATCCTACGAGCAGTACTTC. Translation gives CAWRRDRRSYEQYF.

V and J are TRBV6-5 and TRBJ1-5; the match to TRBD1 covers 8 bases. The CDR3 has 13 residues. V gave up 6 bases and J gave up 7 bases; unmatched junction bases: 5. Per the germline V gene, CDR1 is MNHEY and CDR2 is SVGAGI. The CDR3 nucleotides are TGTGCCAGCAGGCAGGGGGCATGGCAGCCCCAGCATTTT. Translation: CASRQGAWQPQHF.

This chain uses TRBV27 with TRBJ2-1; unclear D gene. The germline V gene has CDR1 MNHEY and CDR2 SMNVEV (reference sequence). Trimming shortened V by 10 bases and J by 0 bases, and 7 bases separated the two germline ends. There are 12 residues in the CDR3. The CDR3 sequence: CATRYSYNEQFF. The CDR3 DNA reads TGTGCCACCCGATACTCCTACAATGAGCAGTTCTTC.

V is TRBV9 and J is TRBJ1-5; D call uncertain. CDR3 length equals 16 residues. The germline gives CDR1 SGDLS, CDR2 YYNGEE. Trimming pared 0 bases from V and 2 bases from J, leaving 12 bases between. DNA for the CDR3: TGTGCCAGCAGCGTAGTGGAGGGCGCGGGCAATCAGCCCCAGCATTTT. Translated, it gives CASSVVEGAGNQPQHF.

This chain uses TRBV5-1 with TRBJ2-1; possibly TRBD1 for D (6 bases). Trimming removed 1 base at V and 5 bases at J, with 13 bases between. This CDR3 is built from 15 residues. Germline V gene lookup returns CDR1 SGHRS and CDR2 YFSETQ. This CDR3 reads CASSLHTGNNNEQFF. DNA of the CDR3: TGCGCCAGCAGCTTGCATACAGGGAATAACAATGAGCAGTTCTTC.

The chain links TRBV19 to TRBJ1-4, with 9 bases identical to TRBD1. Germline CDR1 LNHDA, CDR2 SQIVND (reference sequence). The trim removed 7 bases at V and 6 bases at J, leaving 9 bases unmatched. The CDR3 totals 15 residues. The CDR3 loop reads CASTRGTGLDEKLFF. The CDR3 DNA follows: TGTGCCAGTACCCGTGGGACAGGGTTGGATGAAAAACTGTTTTTT.

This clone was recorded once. CDR3 region: CASSHLAGEKYNEQFF. CDR3 bases: TGCGCCAGCAGCCATTTAGCGGGGGAAAAGTACAATGAGCAGTTCTTC. This chain connects TRBV4-1 to TRBJ2-1, with 9 bases aligning to TRBD2. The V and J ends lost 3 bases and 4 bases, in that order; junction bases with no gene match: 7. The CDR3 covers 16 residues. The germline gives CDR1 MGHRA, CDR2 YSYEKL.

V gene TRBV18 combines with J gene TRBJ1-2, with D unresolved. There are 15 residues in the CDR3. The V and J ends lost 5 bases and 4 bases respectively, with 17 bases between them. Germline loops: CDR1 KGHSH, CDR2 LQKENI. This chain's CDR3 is CASSVPRNTLYGYTF. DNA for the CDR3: TGTGCCAGCTCAGTTCCAAGGAACACTCTCTATGGCTACACCTTC.

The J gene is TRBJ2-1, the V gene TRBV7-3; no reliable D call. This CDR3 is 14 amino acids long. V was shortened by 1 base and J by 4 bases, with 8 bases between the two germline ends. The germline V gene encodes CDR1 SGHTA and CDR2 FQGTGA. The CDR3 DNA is TGTGCCAGCAGCTTAATACACAGTTACAATGAGCAGTTCTTC. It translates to CASSLIHSYNEQFF.

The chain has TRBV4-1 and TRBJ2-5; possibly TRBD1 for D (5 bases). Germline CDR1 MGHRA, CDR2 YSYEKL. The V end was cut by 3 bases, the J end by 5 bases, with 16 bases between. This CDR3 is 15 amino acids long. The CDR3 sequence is CASSHFQGRSETQYF. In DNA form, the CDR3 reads TGCGCCAGCAGCCATTTCCAGGGCAGGTCGGAGACCCAGTACTTC.

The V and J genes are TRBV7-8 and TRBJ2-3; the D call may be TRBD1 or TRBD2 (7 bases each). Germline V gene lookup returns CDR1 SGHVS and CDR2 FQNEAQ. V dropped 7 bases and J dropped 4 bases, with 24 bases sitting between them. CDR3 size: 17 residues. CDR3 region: CASISTRRGGLADTQYF. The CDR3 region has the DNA TGTGCCAGCATCAGTACACGCAGGGGGGGGCTCGCAGATACGCAGTATTTT.

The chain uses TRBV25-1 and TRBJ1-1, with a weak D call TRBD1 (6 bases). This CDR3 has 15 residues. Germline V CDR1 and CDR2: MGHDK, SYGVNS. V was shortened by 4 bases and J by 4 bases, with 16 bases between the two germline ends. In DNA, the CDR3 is TGTGCCAGCAGTGGGGACACCCTGGACTCCACTGAAGCTTTCTTT. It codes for CASSGDTLDSTEAFF.

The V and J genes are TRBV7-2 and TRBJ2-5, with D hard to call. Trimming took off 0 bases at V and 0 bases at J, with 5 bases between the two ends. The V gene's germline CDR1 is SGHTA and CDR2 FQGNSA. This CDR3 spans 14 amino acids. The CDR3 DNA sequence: TGTGCCAGCAGCTTAGCGGTTTACCAAGAGACCCAGTACTTC. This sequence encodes CASSLAVYQETQYF.

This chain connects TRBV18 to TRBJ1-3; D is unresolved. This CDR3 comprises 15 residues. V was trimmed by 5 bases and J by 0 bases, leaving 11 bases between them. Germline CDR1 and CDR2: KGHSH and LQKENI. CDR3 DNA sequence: TGTGCCAGCTCAAGGGAATCGAACTCTGGAAACACCATATATTTT. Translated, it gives CASSRESNSGNTIYF.

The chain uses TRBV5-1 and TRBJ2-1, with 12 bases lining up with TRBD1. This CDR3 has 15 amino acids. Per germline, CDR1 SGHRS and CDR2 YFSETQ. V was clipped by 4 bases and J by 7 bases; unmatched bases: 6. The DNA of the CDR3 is TGCGCCAGCAGCCCGGGACAGGGGGCCCCAAATGAGCAGTTCTTC. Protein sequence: CASSPGQGAPNEQFF.

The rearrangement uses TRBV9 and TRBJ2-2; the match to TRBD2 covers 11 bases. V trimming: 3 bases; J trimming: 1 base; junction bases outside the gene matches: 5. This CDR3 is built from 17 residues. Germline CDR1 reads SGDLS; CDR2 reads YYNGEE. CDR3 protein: CASSALGLAENTGELFF. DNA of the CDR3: TGTGCCAGCAGCGCCCTGGGACTAGCGGAGAACACCGGGGAGCTGTTTTTT.

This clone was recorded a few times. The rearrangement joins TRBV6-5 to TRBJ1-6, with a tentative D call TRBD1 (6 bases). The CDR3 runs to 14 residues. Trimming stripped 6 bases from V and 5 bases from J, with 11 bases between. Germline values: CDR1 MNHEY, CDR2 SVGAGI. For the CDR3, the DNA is TGTGCCAGCAGAAAACAGGGAGATAATTCACCCCTCCACTTT. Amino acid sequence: CASRKQGDNSPLHF.

DNA of the CDR3: TGTGCCAGCATACAGAACTATGGCTACACCTTC. Its protein product is CASIQNYGYTF. The V call is TRBV2, the J call TRBJ1-2; D remains unclear. Per the germline V gene, CDR1 is SNHLY and CDR2 is FYNNEI. This CDR3 contains 11 residues. V lost 7 bases and J 2 bases, leaving 5 bases between the germline ends.